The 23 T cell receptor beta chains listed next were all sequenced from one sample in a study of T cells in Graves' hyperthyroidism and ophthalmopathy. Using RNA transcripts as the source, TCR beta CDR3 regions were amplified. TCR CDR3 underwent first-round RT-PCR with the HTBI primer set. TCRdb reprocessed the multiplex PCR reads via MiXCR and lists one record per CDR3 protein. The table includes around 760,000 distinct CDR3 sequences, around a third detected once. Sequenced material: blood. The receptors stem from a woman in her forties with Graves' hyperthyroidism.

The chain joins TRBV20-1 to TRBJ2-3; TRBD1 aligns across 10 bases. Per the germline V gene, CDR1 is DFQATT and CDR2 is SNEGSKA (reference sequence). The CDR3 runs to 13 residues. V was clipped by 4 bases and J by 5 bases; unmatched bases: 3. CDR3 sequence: CSATTGGIDTQYF. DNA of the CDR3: TGCAGTGCTACGACAGGGGGCATAGATACGCAGTATTTT.

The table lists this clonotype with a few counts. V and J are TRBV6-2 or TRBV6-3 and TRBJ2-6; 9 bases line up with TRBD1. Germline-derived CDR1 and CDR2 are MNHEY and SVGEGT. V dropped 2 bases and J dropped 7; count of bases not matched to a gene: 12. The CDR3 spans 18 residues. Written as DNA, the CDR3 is TGTGCCAGCAGTTACGGGGATGGGACAGGGATTTTAGCCAACGTCCTGACTTTC. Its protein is CASSYGDGTGILANVLTF.

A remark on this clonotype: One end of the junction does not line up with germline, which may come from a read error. Here the CDR3 reads CASSSLTRGNEQYF. CDR3 DNA sequence: TGTGCCAGCAGTTCCCTAACGAGGGGAAACGAGCAGTACTTC. V gene TRBV10-3 combines with J gene TRBJ2-7; possibly TRBD1 or TRBD2 for D (5 bases each). CDR3 size: 14 residues. In germline, CDR1 is ENHRY, CDR2 SYGVKD.

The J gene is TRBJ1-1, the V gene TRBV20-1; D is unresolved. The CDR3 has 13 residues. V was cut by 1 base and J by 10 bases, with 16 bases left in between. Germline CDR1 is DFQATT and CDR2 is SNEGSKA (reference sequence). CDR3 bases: TGCAGTGCTAGAGGGGAACCCCTATTAGGAGCTTTCTTT. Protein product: CSARGEPLLGAFF.

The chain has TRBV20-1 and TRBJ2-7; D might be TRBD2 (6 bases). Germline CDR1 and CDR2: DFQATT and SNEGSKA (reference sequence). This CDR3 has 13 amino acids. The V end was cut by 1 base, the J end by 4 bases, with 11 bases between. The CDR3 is CSARAGTPYEQYF. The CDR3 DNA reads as TGCAGTGCTAGAGCAGGGACTCCTTACGAGCAGTACTTC.

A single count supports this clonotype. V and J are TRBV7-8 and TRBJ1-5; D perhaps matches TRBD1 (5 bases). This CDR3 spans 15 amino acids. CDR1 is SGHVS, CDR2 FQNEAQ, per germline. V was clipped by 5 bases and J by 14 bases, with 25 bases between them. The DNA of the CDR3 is TGTGCCAGCAGCCAATTAGGGACTAGCGGGAGCAATGAGCATTTT. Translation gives CASSQLGTSGSNEHF.

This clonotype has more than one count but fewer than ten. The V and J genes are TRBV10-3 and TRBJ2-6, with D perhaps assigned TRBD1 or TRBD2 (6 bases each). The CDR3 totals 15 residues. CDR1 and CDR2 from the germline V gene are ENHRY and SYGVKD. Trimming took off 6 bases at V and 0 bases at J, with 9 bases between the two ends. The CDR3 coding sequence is TGTGCCATCAGGGAGGGGGGCTCTGGGGCCAACGTCCTGACTTTC. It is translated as CAIREGGSGANVLTF.

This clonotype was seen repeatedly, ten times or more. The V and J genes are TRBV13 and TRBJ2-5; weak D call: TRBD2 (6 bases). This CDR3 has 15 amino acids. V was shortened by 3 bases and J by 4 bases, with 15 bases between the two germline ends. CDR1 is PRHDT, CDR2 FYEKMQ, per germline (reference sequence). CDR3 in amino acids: CASSFAGEARETQYF. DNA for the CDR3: TGTGCCAGCAGCTTCGCTGGGGAGGCCAGAGAGACCCAGTACTTC.

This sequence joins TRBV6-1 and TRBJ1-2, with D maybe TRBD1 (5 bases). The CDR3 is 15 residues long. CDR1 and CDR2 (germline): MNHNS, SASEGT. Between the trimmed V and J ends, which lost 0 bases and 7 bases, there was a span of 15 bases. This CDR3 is CASSEAGGEVGGYTF. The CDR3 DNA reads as TGTGCCAGCAGTGAAGCGGGGGGGGAAGTTGGTGGCTACACCTTC.

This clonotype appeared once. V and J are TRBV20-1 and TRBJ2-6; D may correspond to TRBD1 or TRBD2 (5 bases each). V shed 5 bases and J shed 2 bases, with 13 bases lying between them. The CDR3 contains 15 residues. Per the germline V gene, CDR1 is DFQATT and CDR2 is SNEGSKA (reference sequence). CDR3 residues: CSAPGPFAGANVLTF. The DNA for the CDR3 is TGCAGTGCTCCGGGACCCTTCGCTGGGGCCAACGTCCTGACTTTC.

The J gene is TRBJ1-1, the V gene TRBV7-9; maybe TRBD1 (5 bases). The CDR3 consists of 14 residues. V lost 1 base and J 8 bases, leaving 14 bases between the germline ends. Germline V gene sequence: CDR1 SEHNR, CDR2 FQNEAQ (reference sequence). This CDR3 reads CASSLGSLDSEAFF. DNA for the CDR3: TGTGCCAGCAGCTTAGGTTCGCTAGACAGCGAAGCTTTCTTT.

The CDR3 nucleotides are TGTGCCAGCCGACAAAAAAACTACGAGCAGTACTTC. It translates to CASRQKNYEQYF. The chain joins TRBV28 to TRBJ2-7; D unresolved. The CDR3 contains 12 residues. From germline, CDR1 is MDHEN and CDR2 SYDVKM. V was clipped by 8 bases and J by 3 bases, with 11 bases between them.

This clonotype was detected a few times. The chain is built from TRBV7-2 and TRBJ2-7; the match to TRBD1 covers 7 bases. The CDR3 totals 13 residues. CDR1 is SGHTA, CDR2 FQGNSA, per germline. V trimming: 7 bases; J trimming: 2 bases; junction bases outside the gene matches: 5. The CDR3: CASMMTGTYEQYF. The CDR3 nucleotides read TGTGCCAGCATGATGACAGGGACCTACGAGCAGTACTTC.

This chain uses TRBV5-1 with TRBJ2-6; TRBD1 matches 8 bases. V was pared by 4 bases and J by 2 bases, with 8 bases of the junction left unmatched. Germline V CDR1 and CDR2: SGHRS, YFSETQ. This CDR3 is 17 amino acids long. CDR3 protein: CASSQDDRGTGANVLTF. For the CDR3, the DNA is TGCGCCAGCAGCCAAGACGACAGGGGAACTGGGGCCAACGTCCTGACTTTC. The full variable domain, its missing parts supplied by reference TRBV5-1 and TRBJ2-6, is KAGVTQTPRYLIKTRGQQVTLSCSPISGHRSVSWYQQTPGQGLQFLFEYFSETQRNKGNFPGRFSGRQFSNSRSEMNVSTLELGDSALYLCASSQDDRGTGANVLTFGAGSRLTVL.

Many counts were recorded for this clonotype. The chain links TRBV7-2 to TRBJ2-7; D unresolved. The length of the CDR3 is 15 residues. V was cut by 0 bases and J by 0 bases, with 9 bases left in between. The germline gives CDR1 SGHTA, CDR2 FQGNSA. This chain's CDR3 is CASSLAGRISYEQYF. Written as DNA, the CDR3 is TGTGCCAGCAGCTTAGCTGGGCGGATCTCCTACGAGCAGTACTTC.

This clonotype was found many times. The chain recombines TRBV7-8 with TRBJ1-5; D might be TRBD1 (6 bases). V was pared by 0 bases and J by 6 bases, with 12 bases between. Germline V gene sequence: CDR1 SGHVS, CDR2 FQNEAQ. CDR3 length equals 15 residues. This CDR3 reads CASSLAPGEGQPQHF. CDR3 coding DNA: TGTGCCAGCAGCTTAGCGCCAGGGGAGGGTCAGCCCCAGCATTTT.

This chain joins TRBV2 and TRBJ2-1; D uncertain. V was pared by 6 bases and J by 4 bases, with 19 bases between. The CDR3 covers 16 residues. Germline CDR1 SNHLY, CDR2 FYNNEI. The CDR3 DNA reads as TGTGCCAGCAGGGGGTACATGGCCACATCATACAATGAGCAGTTCTTC. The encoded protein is CASRGYMATSYNEQFF.

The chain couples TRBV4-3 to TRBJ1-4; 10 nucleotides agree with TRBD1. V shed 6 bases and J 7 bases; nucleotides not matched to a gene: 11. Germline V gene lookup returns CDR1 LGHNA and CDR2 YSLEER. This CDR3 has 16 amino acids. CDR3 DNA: TGCGCCAGCAGGGCTCGACAGGGGGCCGATGGTGAAAAACTGTTTTTT. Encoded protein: CASRARQGADGEKLFF.

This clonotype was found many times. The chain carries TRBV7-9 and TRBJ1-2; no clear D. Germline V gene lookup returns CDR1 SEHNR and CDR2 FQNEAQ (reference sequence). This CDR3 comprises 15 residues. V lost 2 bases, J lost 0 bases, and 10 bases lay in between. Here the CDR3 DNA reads TGTGCCAGCAGCTTACGGGCTGTTACTAACTATGGCTACACCTTC. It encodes CASSLRAVTNYGYTF. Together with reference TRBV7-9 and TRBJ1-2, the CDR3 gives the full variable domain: DTGVSQNPRHKITKRGQNVTFRCDPISEHNRLYWYRQTLGQGPEFLTYFQNEAQLEKSRLLSDRFSAERPKGSFSTLEIQRTEQGDSAMYLCASSLRAVTNYGYTFGSGTRLTVV.

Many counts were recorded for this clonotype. This CDR3 is CATSALQGTQYF. The DNA of the CDR3 is TGTGCCACCAGTGCCCTACAGGGGACCCAGTACTTC. The gene calls are TRBV24-1 and TRBJ2-5, with D possibly TRBD1 on 6 matching bases. The ends were cut back, 5 bases at V and 7 bases at J, with 10 bases in the middle. Germline V gives CDR1 KGHDR, CDR2 SFDVKD. CDR3 size: 12 residues.

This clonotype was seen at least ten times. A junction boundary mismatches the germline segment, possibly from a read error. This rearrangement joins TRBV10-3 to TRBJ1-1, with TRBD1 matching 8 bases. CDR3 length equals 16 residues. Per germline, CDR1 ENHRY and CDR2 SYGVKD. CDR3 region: CAISKTGVSQNTEAFF. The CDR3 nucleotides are TGTGCCATCAGCAAGACAGGGGTCTCGCAGAACACTGAGGCTTTCTTT.

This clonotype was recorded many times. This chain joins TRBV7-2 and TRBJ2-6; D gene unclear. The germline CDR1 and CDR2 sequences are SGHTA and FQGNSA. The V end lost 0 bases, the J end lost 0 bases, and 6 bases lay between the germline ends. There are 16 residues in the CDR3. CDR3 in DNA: TGTGCCAGCAGCTTAGCGGGTAACTCTGGGGCCAACGTCCTGACTTTC. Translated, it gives CASSLAGNSGANVLTF.

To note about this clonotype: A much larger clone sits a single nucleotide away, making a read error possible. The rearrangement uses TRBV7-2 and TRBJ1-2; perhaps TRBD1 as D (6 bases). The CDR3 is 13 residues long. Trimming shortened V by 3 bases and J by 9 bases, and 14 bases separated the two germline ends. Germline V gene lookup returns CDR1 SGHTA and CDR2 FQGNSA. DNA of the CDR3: TGTGCCAGCAGCTTTGGACAGAGATATAGCTACACCTTC. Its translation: CASSFGQRYSYTF. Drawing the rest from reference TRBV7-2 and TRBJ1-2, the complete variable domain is GAGVSQSPSNKVTEKGKDVELRCDPISGHTALYWYRQSLGQGLEFLIYFQGNSAPDKSGLPSDRFSAERTGGSVSTLTIQRTQQEDSAVYLCASSFGQRYSYTFGSGTRLTVV.